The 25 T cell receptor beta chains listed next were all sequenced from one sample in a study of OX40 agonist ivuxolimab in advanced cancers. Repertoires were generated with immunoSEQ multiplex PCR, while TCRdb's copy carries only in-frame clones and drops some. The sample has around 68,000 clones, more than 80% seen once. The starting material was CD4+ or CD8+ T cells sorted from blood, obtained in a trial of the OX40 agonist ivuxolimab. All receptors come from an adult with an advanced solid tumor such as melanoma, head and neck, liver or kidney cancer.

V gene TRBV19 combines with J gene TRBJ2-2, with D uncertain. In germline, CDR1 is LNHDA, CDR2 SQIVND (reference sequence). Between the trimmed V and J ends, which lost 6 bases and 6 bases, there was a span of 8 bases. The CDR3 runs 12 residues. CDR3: CASSNRAGELFF. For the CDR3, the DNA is TGTGCCAGTAGCAACCGGGCCGGGGAGCTGTTTTTT.

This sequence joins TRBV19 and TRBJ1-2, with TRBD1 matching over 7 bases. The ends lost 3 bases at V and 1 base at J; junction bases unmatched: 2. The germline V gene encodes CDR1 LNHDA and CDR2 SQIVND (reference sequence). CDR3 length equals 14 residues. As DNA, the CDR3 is TGTGCCAGTAGTATGTCAGGGGGTAACTATGGCTACACCTTC. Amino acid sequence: CASSMSGGNYGYTF.

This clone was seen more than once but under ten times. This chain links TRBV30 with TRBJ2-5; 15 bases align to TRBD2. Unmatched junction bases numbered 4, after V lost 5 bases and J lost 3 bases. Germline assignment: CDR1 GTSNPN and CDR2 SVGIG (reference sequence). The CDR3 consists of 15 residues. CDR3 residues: CAWDGLAGGKETQYF. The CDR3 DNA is TGTGCCTGGGACGGACTAGCGGGAGGGAAAGAGACCCAGTACTTC.

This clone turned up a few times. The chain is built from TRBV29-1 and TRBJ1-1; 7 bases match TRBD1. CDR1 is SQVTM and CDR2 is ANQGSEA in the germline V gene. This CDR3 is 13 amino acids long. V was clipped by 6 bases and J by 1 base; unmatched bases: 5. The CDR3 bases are TGCAGCGTGCAAGGACAGGCGAACACTGAAGCTTTCTTT. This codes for CSVQGQANTEAFF.

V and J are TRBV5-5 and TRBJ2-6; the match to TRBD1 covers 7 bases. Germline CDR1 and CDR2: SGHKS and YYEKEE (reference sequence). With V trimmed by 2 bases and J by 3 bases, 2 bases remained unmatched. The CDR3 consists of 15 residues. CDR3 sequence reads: CASSLQGNGANVLTF. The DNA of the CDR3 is TGTGCCAGCAGCTTACAGGGGAATGGGGCCAACGTCCTGACTTTC.

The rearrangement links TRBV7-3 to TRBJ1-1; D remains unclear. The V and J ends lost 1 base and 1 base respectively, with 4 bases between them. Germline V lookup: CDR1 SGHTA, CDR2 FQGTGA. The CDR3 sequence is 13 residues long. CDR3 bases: TGTGCCAGCAGCTTAAACCAGAACACTGAAGCTTTCTTT. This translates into CASSLNQNTEAFF.

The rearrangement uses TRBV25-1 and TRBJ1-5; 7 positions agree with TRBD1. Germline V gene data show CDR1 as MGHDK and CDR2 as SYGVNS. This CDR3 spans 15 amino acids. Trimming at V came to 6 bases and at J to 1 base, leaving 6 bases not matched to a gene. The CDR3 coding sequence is TGTGCCAGCAGCCCAGGGGGGACCAGCAATCAGCCCCAGCATTTT. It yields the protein CASSPGGTSNQPQHF.

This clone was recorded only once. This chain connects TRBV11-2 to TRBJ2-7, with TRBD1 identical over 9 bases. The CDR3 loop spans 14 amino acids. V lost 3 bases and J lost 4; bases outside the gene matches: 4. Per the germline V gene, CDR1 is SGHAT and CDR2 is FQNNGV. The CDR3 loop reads CASSFGTGKYEQYF. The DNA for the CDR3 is TGTGCCAGCAGCTTCGGGACAGGGAAATACGAGCAGTACTTC.

In nucleotides, the CDR3 is TGCGCCAGCAGCCAAGAAGGAGGGCGGGGCTACACCTTC. Translation: CASSQEGGRGYTF. The chain uses TRBV4-1 and TRBJ1-2, with D unclear. V was shortened by 0 bases and J by 8 bases, with 10 bases between the two germline ends. The germline CDR1 and CDR2 sequences are MGHRA and YSYEKL. CDR3 length: 13 amino acids.

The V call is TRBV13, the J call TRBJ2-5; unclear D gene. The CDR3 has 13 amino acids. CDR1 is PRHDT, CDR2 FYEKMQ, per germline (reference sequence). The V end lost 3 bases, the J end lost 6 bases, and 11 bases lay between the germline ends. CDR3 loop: CASSLPGSKTQYF. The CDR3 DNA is TGTGCCAGCAGCTTGCCGGGCTCAAAGACCCAGTACTTC.

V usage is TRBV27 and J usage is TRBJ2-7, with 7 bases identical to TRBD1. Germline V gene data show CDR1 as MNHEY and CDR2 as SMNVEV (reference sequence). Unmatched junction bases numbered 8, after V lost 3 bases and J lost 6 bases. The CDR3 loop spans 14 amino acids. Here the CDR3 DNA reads TGTGCCAGCAGTTTTGGGGCAGGGGGTGGCGAGCAGTACTTC. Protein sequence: CASSFGAGGGEQYF.

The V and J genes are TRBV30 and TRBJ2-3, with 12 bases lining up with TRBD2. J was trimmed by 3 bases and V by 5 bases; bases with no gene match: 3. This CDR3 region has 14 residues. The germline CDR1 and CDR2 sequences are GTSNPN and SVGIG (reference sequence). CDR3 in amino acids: CAWRTSGTTDTQYF. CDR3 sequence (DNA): TGTGCCTGGCGGACTAGCGGGACGACAGATACGCAGTATTTT. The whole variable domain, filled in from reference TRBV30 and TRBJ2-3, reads SQTIHQWPATLVQPVGSPLSLECTVEGTSNPNLYWYRQAAGRGLQLLFYSVGIGQISSEVPQNLSASRPQDRQFILSSKKLLLSDSGFYLCAWRTSGTTDTQYFGPGTRLTVL.

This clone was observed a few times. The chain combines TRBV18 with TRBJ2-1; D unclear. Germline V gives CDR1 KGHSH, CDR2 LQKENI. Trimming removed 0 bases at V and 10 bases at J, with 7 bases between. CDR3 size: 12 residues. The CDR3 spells CASSPPSREQFF. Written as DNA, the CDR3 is TGTGCCAGCTCACCACCTTCTAGGGAGCAGTTCTTC. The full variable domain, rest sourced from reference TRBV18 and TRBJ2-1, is NAGVMQNPRHLVRRRGQEARLRCSPMKGHSHVYWYRQLPEEGLKFMVYLQKENIIDESGMPKERFSAEFPKEGPSILRIQQVVRGDSAAYFCASSPPSREQFFGPGTRLTVL.

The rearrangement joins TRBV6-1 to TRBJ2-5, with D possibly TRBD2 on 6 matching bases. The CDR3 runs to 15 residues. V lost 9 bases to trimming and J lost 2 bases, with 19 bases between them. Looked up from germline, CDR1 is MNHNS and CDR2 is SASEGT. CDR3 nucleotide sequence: TGTGCCAGTACCGCCGAGACTAGGCCTCAAGAGACCCAGTACTTC. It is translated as CASTAETRPQETQYF.

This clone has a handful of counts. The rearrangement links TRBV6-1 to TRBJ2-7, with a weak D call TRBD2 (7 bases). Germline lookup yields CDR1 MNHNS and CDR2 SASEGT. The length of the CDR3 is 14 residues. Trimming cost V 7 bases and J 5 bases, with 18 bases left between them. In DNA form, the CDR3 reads TGTGCCAGCATCGAAAGGGGGGGGATCGACGAGCAGTACTTC. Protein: CASIERGGIDEQYF.

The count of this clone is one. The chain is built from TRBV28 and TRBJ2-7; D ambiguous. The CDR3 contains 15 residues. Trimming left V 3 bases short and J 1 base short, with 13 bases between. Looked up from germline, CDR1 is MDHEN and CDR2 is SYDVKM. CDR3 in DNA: TGTGCCAGCAGTTTCACCCGGACCAGTTCCTACGAGCAGTACTTC. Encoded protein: CASSFTRTSSYEQYF.

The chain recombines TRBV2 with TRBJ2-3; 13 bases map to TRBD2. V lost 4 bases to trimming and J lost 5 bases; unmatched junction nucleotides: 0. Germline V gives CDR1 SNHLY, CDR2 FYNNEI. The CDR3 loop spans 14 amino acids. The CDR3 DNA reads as TGTGCCAGCAGTGGGACTAGCGGGAGAGATACGCAGTATTTT. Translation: CASSGTSGRDTQYF.

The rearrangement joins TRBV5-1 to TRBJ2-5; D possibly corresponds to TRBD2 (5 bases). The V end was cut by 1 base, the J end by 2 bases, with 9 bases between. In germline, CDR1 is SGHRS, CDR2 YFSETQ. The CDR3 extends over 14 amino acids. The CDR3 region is CASSLIGLQETQYF. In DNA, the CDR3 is TGCGCCAGCAGCTTGATTGGACTGCAAGAGACCCAGTACTTC. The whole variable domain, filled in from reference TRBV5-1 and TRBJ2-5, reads KAGVTQTPRYLIKTRGQQVTLSCSPISGHRSVSWYQQTPGQGLQFLFEYFSETQRNKGNFPGRFSGRQFSNSRSEMNVSTLELGDSALYLCASSLIGLQETQYFGPGTRLLVL.

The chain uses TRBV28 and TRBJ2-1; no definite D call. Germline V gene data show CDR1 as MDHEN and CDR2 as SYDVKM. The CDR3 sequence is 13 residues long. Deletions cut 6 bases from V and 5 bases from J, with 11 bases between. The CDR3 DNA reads TGTGCCAGCAGCCTGCGGCCGGACAATGAGCAGTTCTTC. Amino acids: CASSLRPDNEQFF.

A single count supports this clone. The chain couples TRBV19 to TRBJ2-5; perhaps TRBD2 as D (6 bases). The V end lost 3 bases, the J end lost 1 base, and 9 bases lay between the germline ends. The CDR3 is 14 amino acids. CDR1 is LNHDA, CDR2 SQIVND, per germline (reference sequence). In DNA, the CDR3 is TGTGCCAGTAGTATGGGACTTTCCCAAGAGACCCAGTACTTC. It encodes CASSMGLSQETQYF.

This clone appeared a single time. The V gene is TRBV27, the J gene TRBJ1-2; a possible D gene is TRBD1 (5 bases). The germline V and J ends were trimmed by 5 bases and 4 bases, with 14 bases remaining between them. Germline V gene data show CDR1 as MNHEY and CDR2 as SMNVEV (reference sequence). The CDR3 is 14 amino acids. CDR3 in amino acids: CASSPTGTRYGYTF. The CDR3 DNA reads TGTGCCAGCAGTCCGACCGGGACCCGCTATGGCTACACCTTC.

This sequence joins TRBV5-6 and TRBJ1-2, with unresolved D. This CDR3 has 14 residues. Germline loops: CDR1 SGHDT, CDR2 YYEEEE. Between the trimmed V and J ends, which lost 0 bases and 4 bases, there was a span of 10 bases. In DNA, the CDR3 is TGTGCCAGCAGCTTGGTGGGTCCCCCCTATGGCTACACCTTC. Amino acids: CASSLVGPPYGYTF.

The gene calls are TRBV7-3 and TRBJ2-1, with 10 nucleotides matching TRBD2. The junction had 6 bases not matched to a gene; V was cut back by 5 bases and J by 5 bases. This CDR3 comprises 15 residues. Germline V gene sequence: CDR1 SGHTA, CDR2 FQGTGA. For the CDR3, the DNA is TGTGCCAGCAGCCTTACTAGCGGGGCCAACAATGAGCAGTTCTTC. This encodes CASSLTSGANNEQFF.

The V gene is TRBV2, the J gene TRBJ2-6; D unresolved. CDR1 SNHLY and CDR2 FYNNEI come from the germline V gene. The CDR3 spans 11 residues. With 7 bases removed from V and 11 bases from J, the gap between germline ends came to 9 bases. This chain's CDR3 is CASIGMDVLTF. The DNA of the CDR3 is TGTGCCAGCATAGGGATGGACGTCCTGACTTTC. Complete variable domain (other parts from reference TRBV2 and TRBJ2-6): EPEVTQTPSHQVTQMGQEVILRCVPISNHLYFYWYRQILGQKVEFLVSFYNNEISEKSEIFDDQFSVERPDGSNFTLKIRSTKLEDSAMYFCASIGMDVLTFGAGSRLTVL.

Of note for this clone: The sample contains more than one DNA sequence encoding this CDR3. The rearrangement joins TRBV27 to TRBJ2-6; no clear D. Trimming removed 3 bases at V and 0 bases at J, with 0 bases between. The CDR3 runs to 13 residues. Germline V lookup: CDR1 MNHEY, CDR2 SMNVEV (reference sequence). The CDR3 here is CASSFSGANVLTF. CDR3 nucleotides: TGTGCCAGCAGTTTCTCTGGGGCCAACGTCCTGACTTTC.